Reported below is one TCR beta chain. Its specific antigen is unknown. No much larger clone exists at a distance of one base, and base qualities are not known. This entry belongs to a study of T cell responses to AZD1222 COVID-19 vaccine (dated by TCRdb to the early 2020s). Notes on the research overall: TCR sequencing was performed for 233 trial participants, of whom about 200 were given two doses of AZD1222 and around 25 were given two doses of MenACWY control vaccine. Trial participants were enrolled by age into subgroups of 18-55, 56-69 and 70-plus years, and around 150, 28 and 57 TCR-sequenced participants, respectively, were included in these subgroups.

The CDR3 regions of human TCRbeta chains were analyzed by immunosequencing. The paper's processing steps were these. TCRs in the repertoires were compared against a reference library of SARS-CoV-2-specific TCRs that had been generated with the MIRA antigen-specificity platform. Breadth was defined as the fraction of unique TCRs that were SARS-CoV-2-associated, and depth was defined as the fraction of total T cells that were SARS-CoV-2-associated. Using the MIRA data, each spike-specific TCR was assigned both to the spike region to which the TCR was reactive and to a CD4 or CD8 class. Log10-transformed breadth and depth values were compared by one-way ANOVA with Sidak's multiple comparisons tests. Held by TCRdb, this immuneACCESS table contains in-frame sequences only and omits some clones. Under half of the omission traces to an unresolved V gene where checked; the cause of the rest is unknown. That table is the source of V, J and clone size, and D and trimming were worked out from the DNA. The sample records under 150,000 clones, 92% of which are singletons. The biggest ten clones account for roughly 1.5% of the sample.

Interpreted using the paper, the time point label stands for: about 28 days (+/-7) after the second vaccine dose. AZD1222 recipients whose second dose came at about 4 weeks and those whose second dose came at about 12 weeks were combined into one group, since spike-specific TCR depth and breadth did not differ between the two schedules. The vaccinee samples were drawn from two UK trials, COV001 and COV002, one of which was a single-blind randomized controlled phase 2/3 trial testing AZD1222 (ChAdOx1 nCoV-19) in healthy adults. For TCRbeta chain sequencing, PBMC samples were collected from trial participants at day 0 and at day 28 after the second dose. The research as a whole found: Reportedly, close to half of the unique spike-specific TCRs recognized epitopes lying outside the regions that are mutated in the B.1.351 and B.1.1.7 variants. Conclusions about previously exposed vaccinees were limited because only six or seven AZD1222 recipients were SARS-CoV-2 seropositive at baseline. CD4 TCRs associated with the vaccine covered the entire spike protein, and the dominant responses were in regions 160-218 and 743-854. The 56-69-year group was small, and its depth increase did not reach significance, likely because of low power. Because no day 14 peak-response samples were available, repertoires were characterized only after the peak T cell response. After two AZD1222 doses, both the breadth and the depth of spike-specific TCRs were significantly higher than at day 0 and than in MenACWY recipients. Participants were mostly white British, with more females than males. The authors suggested clonal diversity may have been underestimated.

As encoded in the germline V gene (reference sequence), CDR1 is WNHNN while CDR2 is SYGVQD. The V end loses 6 bases and the J end loses 7 bases, and a stretch of 9 bases separates them. There are 12 amino acids in the CDR3, from cysteine to phenylalanine inclusive. Solely the CDR3 DNA is kept, with 36 bases framed from the first base. Sequenced material: peripheral blood, taken 28 days after the second AZD1222 dose. The receptor's source is an adult who received the AZD1222 COVID-19 vaccine. This chain joins TRBV10-1 to TRBJ2-2, with a weak D call of TRBD1 (5 bases match). Here is the DNA: TGCGCCAGCAGCCAGGGATACGGGGAGCTGTTTTTT. This sequence encodes CASSQGYGELFF.